This T cell receptor (beta chain) originates from a study of blood T cell repertoires in COVID-19 (dated by TCRdb to between 2020 and 2021). Background on the whole study: The collaborator samples originated in the United States, Italy and Spain and spanned the acute and convalescent phases of COVID-19. The material from the prospective study consisted of cDNA or gDNA derived from T cells, B-cell-depleted T cells, or PBMCs. Deeply sampled blood TCRbeta repertoires from subjects exposed to, actively infected with, or recovered from COVID-19 were included in the dataset. The repertoires were made available in a free public database intended to serve as a resource for research on the immune response to SARS-CoV-2. The samples were drawn from the first 160 participants of the ongoing ImmuneRACE study and from over 950 subjects provided by 6 global collaborators. Sample metadata almost always included a de-identified subject ID, COVID-19 status, age in years and sex. Where HLA class I and class II types were available, the types were taken from metadata supplied by the sample provider, not from assay-based typing.

TCRbeta CDR3 regions were amplified from genomic DNA using the immunoSEQ Assay, a bias-controlled multiplex PCR. Per the source publication's procedure: The number of nucleated cells in each sample was estimated from the amplification of reference gene primers within the assay. To quantify the absolute abundance of each unique TCRbeta CDR3 rearrangement, sequence reads were collapsed and filtered. For each sample, productive Simpson clonality was calculated as the square root of Simpson's diversity index over productive rearrangements. Drawn from immuneACCESS, this table holds only the in-frame rearrangements with V and J called that TCRdb kept. Clones are partly lost; checked studies trace under half to an unresolved V gene and leave the rest unexplained. V, J and clone size are those of that table, while D and trimming were read from the DNA. The sample includes 90,000 to 120,000 clones, with 88% observed a single time. In total, the top ten clones hold under 7% of the sample.

According to the germline V gene, CDR1 reads KGHSH and CDR2 reads LQKENI. Unmatched junction bases come to 13, with V trimmed by 1 base and J by 5 bases. From the cysteine up to the phenylalanine, the CDR3 has a length of 19 residues. Just the 57-base CDR3 DNA is kept, in frame starting at base 1. As concerns this clone: Its antigen remains unidentified. Within one base of it there is no much larger clone, and no base qualities were kept.

The full study reports these points: How much clinical and demographic metadata was included differed by source and by participant, and the metadata was provided uncurated.

Whole blood was collected in K2EDTA tubes by collaborating institutions according to the institutions' own protocols. Collaborator samples were shipped for TCRbeta analysis as frozen whole blood, isolated PBMCs, or DNA extracted from either sample type. The origin of this receptor is a man aged 45-65 years with active or convalescent COVID-19. The sample taken for sequencing was peripheral blood. Recombination linked TRBV18 to TRBJ2-2; 10 central bases correspond to TRBD1. This receptor carries the CDR3 CASSPHRTGGFGRTGELFF. The DNA sequence reads TGTGCCAGCTCACCACACCGGACAGGGGGTTTCGGCAGGACCGGGGAGCTGTTTTTT.